This is a list of T cell receptor beta chains from one sample in a study of human T cells and chemical hapten exposure. From the RACE reads, TCRdb called clonotypes with MiXCR, one entry per CDR3 protein. Here the sample spans under 55,000 distinct CDR3 sequences, approximately 9.9% being singletons. This material consisted of whole blood, taken in connection with sensitization to the hapten diphenylcyclopropenone (DPC). These receptors originate from a woman in her 40s with alopecia areata. Some clones in this sample may be carry-over from other donors' samples. The CDR3 runs from the conserved cysteine through the conserved F or W. D genes are given only for firm matches. Size values are once, few and many counts, or a class for expanded clones, and some rows have none.

TRBV7-6	.	many	TRBJ1-1	CASSKQGGTEAFF	TGTGCCAGCAGCAAACAGGGTGGCACTGAAGCTTTCTTT
TRBV28	TRBD2	medium-sized	TRBJ2-5	CASSSWTSLQETQYF	TGTGCCAGCAGTAGCTGGACTAGTCTACAAGAGACCCAGTACTTC
TRBV7-3	TRBD1	few	TRBJ1-3	CASSSGQVAGNTIYF	TGTGCCAGCAGCTCTGGACAGGTAGCAGGAAACACCATATATTTT
TRBV3-1	.	few	TRBJ1-2	CASSQPGFDIYGYTF	TGTGCCAGCAGCCAGCCCGGATTCGACATCTATGGCTACACCTTC
TRBV6-1	.	.	TRBJ2-1	CASSEAGHHNEQFF	TGTGCCAGCAGTGAAGCCGGGCACCACAATGAGCAGTTCTTC
TRBV2	TRBD2	few	TRBJ2-1	CASSVPGGVYNEQFF	TGTGCCAGCAGTGTACCGGGGGGAGTCTACAATGAGCAGTTCTTC
TRBV7-9	.	.	TRBJ2-2	CASSPRRPGPGELFF	TGTGCCAGCAGCCCCCGACGTCCGGGGCCCGGGGAGCTGTTTTTT
TRBV7-2	.	few	TRBJ2-2	CASSSGLRTGELFF	TGTGCCAGCAGCTCGGGACTTCGCACCGGGGAGCTGTTTTTT
TRBV27	.	many	TRBJ2-3	CASSLSLGWPDTQYF	TGTGCCAGCAGTTTGTCCCTGGGGTGGCCAGATACGCAGTATTTT
TRBV7-8	TRBD1	many	TRBJ2-7	CASSPGQGAHDEQYF	TGTGCCAGCAGCCCGGGACAGGGGGCACATGACGAGCAGTACTTC
TRBV7-6	TRBD2	few	TRBJ2-2	CASSLVGPGLATDTGELFF	TGTGCCAGCAGCTTAGTCGGTCCGGGACTAGCTACGGACACCGGGGAGCTGTTTTTT
TRBV5-1	TRBD1	.	TRBJ2-1	CASSLGGGRYNEQFF	TGCGCCAGCAGCTTGGGAGGGGGCCGATACAATGAGCAGTTCTTC
TRBV5-4	.	few	TRBJ2-1	CASSRAKGLAYNEQFF	TGTGCCAGCAGCCGGGCGAAGGGACTTGCCTACAATGAGCAGTTCTTC
TRBV5-1	TRBD1	.	TRBJ2-6	CASSLRGLSGANVLTF	TGCGCCAGCAGCTTAAGGGGGCTCTCTGGGGCCAACGTCCTGACTTTC
TRBV2	TRBD2	few	TRBJ2-5	CASSEARLAGAKETQYF	TGTGCCAGCAGTGAAGCGCGGCTAGCGGGGGCTAAAGAGACCCAGTACTTC
TRBV6-2/TRBV6-3	.	.	TRBJ1-2	CASSPTGRKNYGYTF	TGTGCCAGCAGTCCGACGGGACGGAAAAACTATGGCTACACCTTC
TRBV28	TRBD1	.	TRBJ1-5	CASSNIGTGKGNQPQHF	TGTGCCAGCAGCAACATCGGGACAGGGAAGGGCAATCAGCCCCAGCATTTT
TRBV9	.	few	TRBJ1-1	CASSPTALNTEAFF	TGTGCCAGCAGCCCCACAGCTTTGAACACTGAAGCTTTCTTT
TRBV6-6	.	.	TRBJ1-1	CASSYSAGATEAFF	TGTGCCAGCAGTTACTCAGCGGGGGCCACTGAAGCTTTCTTT
TRBV6-2/TRBV6-3	TRBD1	few	TRBJ1-1	CASSFTGAMNTEAFF	TGTGCCAGCAGTTTCACAGGGGCAATGAACACTGAAGCTTTCTTT
TRBV28	TRBD2	.	TRBJ2-1	CASRSRGAYNEQFF	TGTGCCAGCAGATCGCGGGGGGCCTACAATGAGCAGTTCTTC
TRBV9	.	few	TRBJ1-5	CASSVSDMRQPQHF	TGTGCCAGCAGCGTCTCGGATATGCGTCAGCCCCAGCATTTT
TRBV5-1	.	many	TRBJ2-1	CASSRGASYNEQFF	TGCGCCAGTAGTAGGGGGGCGTCCTACAATGAGCAGTTCTTC
TRBV7-6	.	many	TRBJ2-7	CASSLDNSRSYEQYF	TGTGCCAGCAGCTTAGATAATAGCCGGTCCTACGAGCAGTACTTC
TRBV3-1	.	few	TRBJ2-3	CASSRDGFTDTQYF	TGTGCCAGCAGCCGGGACGGATTCACAGATACGCAGTATTTT
TRBV6-6	TRBD1	many	TRBJ2-7	CASSPGTGPGEQYF	TGTGCCAGCAGTCCCGGGACAGGGCCTGGAGAGCAGTACTTC
TRBV7-9	.	few	TRBJ1-6	CASGKYRALHF	TGTGCCAGCGGCAAATACAGGGCCCTCCACTTT
TRBV20-1	TRBD1	.	TRBJ2-2	CSAGDRGSWLFF	TGCAGTGCCGGGGACAGGGGGAGTTGGCTGTTTTTT
TRBV5-1	.	few	TRBJ2-2	CASSLGPISGTGELFF	TGCGCCAGCAGCTTAGGACCCATCAGCGGCACCGGGGAGCTGTTTTTT
TRBV28	.	many	TRBJ2-3	CATIRGGATDTQYF	TGTGCCACCATTAGGGGGGGGGCCACAGATACGCAGTATTTT
TRBV6-2/TRBV6-3	.	many	TRBJ2-3	CASSDGESTDTQYF	TGTGCCAGCAGCGACGGGGAGTCCACAGATACGCAGTATTTT
TRBV27	TRBD2	many	TRBJ2-2	CASSRLAGLNTGELFF	TGTGCCAGCAGTCGACTAGCGGGGCTGAACACCGGGGAGCTGTTTTTT
TRBV15	.	many	TRBJ1-6	CATSRSGQISSYNSPLHF	TGTGCCACCAGCAGATCAGGACAGATAAGCTCCTATAATTCACCCCTCCACTTT
TRBV20-1	.	.	TRBJ2-7	CSASPRIGVFYEQYF	TGCAGTGCTAGCCCCCGTATCGGGGTATTCTACGAGCAGTACTTC
TRBV15	TRBD1	few	TRBJ1-1	CATSRDRPDREAFF	TGTGCCACCAGCAGAGATCGTCCGGACAGGGAAGCTTTCTTT
TRBV5-4	TRBD1	many	TRBJ2-3	CATLPGDRGTDTQYF	TGTGCCACCCTCCCGGGGGACAGGGGGACAGATACGCAGTATTTT
TRBV4-3	.	.	TRBJ1-1	CASSQELGPGTEAFF	TGCGCCAGCAGCCAAGAATTAGGACCGGGGACTGAAGCTTTCTTT
TRBV7-2	TRBD2	few	TRBJ2-4	CASSLSPSGGHRYF	TGTGCCAGCAGCTTATCGCCTAGCGGGGGGCATCGATACTTC
TRBV7-6	.	.	TRBJ2-2	CASSLVSPRRYTGELFF	TGTGCCAGCAGCTTAGTCTCGCCGCGTAGATACACCGGGGAGCTGTTTTTT
TRBV12-3/TRBV12-4	.	many	TRBJ1-1	CASTPGSVNTEAFF	TGTGCCAGCACCCCCGGTTCGGTGAACACTGAAGCTTTCTTT
TRBV30	.	few	TRBJ2-3	CAWSRKRASTDTQYF	TGTGCCTGGAGCAGGAAGCGGGCCTCCACAGATACGCAGTATTTT